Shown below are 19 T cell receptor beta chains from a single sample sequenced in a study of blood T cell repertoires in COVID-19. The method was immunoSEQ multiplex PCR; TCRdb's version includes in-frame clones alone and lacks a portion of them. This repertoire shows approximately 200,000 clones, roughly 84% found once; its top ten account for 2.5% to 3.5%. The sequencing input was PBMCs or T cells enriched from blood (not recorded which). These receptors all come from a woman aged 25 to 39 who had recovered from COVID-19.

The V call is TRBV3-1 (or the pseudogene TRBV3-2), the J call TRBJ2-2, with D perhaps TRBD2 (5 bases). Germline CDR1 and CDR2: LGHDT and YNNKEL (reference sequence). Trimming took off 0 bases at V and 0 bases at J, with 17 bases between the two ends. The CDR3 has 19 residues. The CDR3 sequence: CASSQDIVGAYANTGELFF. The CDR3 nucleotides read TGTGCCAGCAGCCAAGATATTGTGGGAGCGTACGCGAACACCGGGGAGCTGTTTTTT.

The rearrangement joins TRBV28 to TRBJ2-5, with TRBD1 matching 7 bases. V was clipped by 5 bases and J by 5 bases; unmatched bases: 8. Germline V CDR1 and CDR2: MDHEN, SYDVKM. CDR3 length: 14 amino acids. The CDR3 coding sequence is TGTGCCAGCAGTCTAGACAGGGTTTTGGAGACCCAGTACTTC. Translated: CASSLDRVLETQYF.

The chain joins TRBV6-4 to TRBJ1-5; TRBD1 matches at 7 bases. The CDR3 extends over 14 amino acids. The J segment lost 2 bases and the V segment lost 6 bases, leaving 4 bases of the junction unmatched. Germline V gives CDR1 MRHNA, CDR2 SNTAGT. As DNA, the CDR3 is TGTGCCAGCAGCGAAACAGGGGGCAATCAGCCCCAGCATTTT. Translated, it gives CASSETGGNQPQHF.

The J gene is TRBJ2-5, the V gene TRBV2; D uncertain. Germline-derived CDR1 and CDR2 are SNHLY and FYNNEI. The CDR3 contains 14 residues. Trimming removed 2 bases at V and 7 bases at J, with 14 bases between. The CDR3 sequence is CASSESAGGVTQYF. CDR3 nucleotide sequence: TGTGCCAGCAGTGAAAGCGCTGGCGGAGTGACCCAGTACTTC.

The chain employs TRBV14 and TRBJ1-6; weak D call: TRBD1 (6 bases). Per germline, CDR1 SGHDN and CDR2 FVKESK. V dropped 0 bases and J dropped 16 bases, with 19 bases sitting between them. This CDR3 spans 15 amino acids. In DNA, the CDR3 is TGTGCCAGCAGCCAAGAAGTTACTCTAGGGCAGGGGCTCCACTTT. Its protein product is CASSQEVTLGQGLHF.

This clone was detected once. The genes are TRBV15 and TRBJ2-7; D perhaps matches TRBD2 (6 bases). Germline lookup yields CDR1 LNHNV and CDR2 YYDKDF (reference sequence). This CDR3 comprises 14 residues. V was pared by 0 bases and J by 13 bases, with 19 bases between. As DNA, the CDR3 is TGTGCCACCAGCAGAGATGCGACGGGGGTAGGGCTTTACGTC. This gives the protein CATSRDATGVGLYV.

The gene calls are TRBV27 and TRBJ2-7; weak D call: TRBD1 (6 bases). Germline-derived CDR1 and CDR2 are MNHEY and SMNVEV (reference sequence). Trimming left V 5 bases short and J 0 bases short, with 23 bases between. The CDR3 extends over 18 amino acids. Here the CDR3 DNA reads TGTGCCAGCAGTCCCACCTCGGTCGGGACATTTAGCTCCTACGAGCAGTACTTC. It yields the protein CASSPTSVGTFSSYEQYF.

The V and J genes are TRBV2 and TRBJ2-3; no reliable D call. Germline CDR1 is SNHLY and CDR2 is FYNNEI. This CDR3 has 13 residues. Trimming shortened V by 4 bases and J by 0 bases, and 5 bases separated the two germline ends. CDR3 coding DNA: TGTGCCAGCAGTGGGGCCAGCACAGATACGCAGTATTTT. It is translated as CASSGASTDTQYF.

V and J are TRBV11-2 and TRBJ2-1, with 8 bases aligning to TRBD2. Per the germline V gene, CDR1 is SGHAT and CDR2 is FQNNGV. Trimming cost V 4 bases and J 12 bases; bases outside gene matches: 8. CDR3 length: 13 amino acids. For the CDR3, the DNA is TGTGCCAGCAGCTCCAGCGGACTAGCCCCGCAGTTCTTC. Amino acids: CASSSSGLAPQFF.

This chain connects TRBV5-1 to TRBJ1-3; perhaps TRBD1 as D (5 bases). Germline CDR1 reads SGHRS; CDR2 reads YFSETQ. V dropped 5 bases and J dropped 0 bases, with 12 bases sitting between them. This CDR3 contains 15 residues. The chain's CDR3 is CASREGISSGNTIYF. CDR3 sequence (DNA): TGCGCCAGCAGGGAGGGGATTAGCTCTGGAAACACCATATATTTT.

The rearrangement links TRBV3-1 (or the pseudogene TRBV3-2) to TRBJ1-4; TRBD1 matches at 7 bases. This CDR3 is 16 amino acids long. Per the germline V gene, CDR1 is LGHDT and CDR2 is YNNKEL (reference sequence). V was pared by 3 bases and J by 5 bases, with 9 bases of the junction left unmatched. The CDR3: CASSHLTRQGNEKLFF. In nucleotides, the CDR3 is TGTGCCAGCAGCCACCTAACTCGACAGGGAAATGAAAAACTGTTTTTT.

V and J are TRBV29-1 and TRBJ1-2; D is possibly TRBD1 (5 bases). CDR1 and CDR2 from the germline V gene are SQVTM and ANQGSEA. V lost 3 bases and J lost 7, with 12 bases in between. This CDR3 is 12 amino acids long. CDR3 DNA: TGCAGCGTTGAGGGCCGGGGGGGTGGCTACACCTTC. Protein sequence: CSVEGRGGGYTF.

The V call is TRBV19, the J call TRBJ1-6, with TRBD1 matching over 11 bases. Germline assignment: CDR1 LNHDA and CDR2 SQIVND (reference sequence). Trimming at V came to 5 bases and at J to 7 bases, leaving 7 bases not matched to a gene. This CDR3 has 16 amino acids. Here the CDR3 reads CASSLLDRGRNSPLHF. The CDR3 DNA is TGTGCCAGTAGTCTCTTGGACAGGGGGCGAAATTCACCCCTCCACTTT. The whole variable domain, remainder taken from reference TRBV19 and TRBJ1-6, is DGGITQSPKYLFRKEGQNVTLSCEQNLNHDAMYWYRQDPGQGLRLIYYSQIVNDFQKGDIAEGYSVSREKKESFPLTVTSAQKNPTAFYLCASSLLDRGRNSPLHFGNGTRLTVT.

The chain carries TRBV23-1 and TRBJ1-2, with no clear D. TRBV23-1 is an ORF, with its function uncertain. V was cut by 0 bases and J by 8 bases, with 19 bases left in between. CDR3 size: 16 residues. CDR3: CASSQSSGEGSYGYTF. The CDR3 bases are TGCGCCAGCAGTCAATCGAGCGGCGAGGGAAGTTACGGCTACACCTTC.

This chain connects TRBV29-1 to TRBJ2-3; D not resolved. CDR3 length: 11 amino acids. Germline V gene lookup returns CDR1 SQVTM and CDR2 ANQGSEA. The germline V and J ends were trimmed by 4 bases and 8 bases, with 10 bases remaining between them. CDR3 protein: CSVAPGGTQYF. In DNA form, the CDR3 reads TGCAGCGTTGCCCCCGGTGGTACGCAGTATTTT.

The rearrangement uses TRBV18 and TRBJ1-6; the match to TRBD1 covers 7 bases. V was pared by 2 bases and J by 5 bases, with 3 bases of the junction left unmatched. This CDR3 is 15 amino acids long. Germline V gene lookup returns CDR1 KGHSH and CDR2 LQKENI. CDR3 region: CASSPGQADNSPLHF. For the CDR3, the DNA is TGTGCCAGCTCACCAGGACAGGCCGATAATTCACCCCTCCACTTT.

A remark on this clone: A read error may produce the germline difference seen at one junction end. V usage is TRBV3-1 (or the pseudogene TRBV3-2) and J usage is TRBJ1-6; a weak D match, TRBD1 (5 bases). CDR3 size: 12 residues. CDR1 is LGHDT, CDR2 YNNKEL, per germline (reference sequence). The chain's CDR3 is CASSQAGGAAYF. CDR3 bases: TGTGCCAGCAGCCAGGCCGGGGGAGCAGCCTACTTT.

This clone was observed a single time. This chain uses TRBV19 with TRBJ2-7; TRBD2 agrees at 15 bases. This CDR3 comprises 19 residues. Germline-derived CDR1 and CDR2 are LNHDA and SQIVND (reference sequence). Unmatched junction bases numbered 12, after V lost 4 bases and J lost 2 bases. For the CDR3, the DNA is TGTGCCAGTAGTAGTCTCCCGGGACTAGCGGGAGGAAAGACCTACGAGCAGTACTTC. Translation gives CASSSLPGLAGGKTYEQYF.

Here the CDR3 DNA reads TGTGCCGGGGGGACAGGGGACTACAATGAGCAGTTCTTC. This codes for CAGGTGDYNEQFF. J is TRBJ2-1 and V is TRBV6-5, with 10 positions matching TRBD1. The germline V gene encodes CDR1 MNHEY and CDR2 SVGAGI. This CDR3 comprises 13 residues. After removal of 11 bases from V and 3 bases from J, the junction contained 4 bases not matched to a gene.